A selection of T cell receptor beta chains follows, all from one sample in a study of T cells expressing NK-cell markers. TCRdb reanalyzed the 5' RACE reads, giving one entry per CDR3 protein sequence and no DNA. The table for this sample gives about 140,000 distinct CDR3 sequences. Specimen: blood T cells: a sorted CD56 or NKG2C T cell subset, CD4+ or CD8+ T cells, or bulk PBMC T cells (not recorded which). The receptors were gathered from a man younger than 30 in good health. Both conserved end residues are part of each CDR3.

>TRBJ2-3|TRBV7-9
CASRPLVADTQYF
>TRBJ1-1|TRBV7-6
CASSNGGTEAFF
>TRBJ2-2|TRBV5-1
CASSLASANTGELFF
>TRBJ1-2|TRBV12-3/TRBV12-4
CASSPQQGPSYGYTF
>TRBJ2-1|TRBV5-6
CASSCPWREGKNEQFF
>TRBJ2-3|TRBV2
CATKKLDTQYF
>TRBJ2-1|TRBV27
CASSSGTIAEQFF
>TRBJ2-1|TRBV9
CASSMMGGEQFF
>TRBJ2-2|TRBV12-3/TRBV12-4
CASSITSGRPGTGELFF
>TRBJ2-2|TRBV6-2/TRBV6-3
CATSPGLRTGELFF
>TRBJ2-7|TRBV7-2
CASSLAGLAEEQYF
>TRBJ2-3|TRBV11-1
CASSSRTSGRAYEDTQYF
>TRBJ2-1|TRBV20-1
CSAPFRLREHYNEQFF
>TRBJ2-5|TRBV7-3
CASLRDRGFVETQYF
>TRBJ2-1|TRBV4-3
CASSHFERDEQFF
>TRBJ2-1|TRBV13
CASSLDPGVGTGGANEQFF